These 26 T cell receptor beta chains were all obtained from the same sample, sequenced in a study of T cell responses to AZD1222 COVID-19 vaccine. Clones were read by immunoSEQ multiplex PCR, and TCRdb kept only the in-frame ones, dropping some. The repertoire holds about 120,000 clones, with about nine tenths as singletons. The sequenced sample was peripheral blood, obtained 28 days after the second AZD1222 dose. The receptors shown here come from an adult who received the AZD1222 COVID-19 vaccine.

The J gene is TRBJ1-2, the V gene TRBV4-3; weak D call: TRBD1 (5 bases). V was pared by 5 bases and J by 0 bases, with 10 bases between. Germline V CDR1 and CDR2: LGHNA, YSLEER. The CDR3 covers 14 residues. Here the CDR3 DNA reads TGCGCCAGCAGCTCCGTGGGGGCTAACTATGGCTACACCTTC. Its protein product is CASSSVGANYGYTF.

V usage is TRBV9 and J usage is TRBJ1-3; D unclear. Germline CDR1 is SGDLS and CDR2 is YYNGEE. The CDR3 is 14 amino acids. Trimming shortened V by 0 bases and J by 2 bases, and 6 bases separated the two germline ends. CDR3 DNA: TGTGCCAGCAGCGTAGCAGTTCCTGGAAACACCATATATTTT. As protein: CASSVAVPGNTIYF.

The CDR3 protein is CASSLATQGGYGYTF. As DNA, the CDR3 is TGTGCCAGCAGCTTAGCTACCCAGGGGGGCTATGGCTACACCTTC. The rearrangement uses TRBV7-8 and TRBJ1-2; 7 bases are shared with TRBD1. The germline gives CDR1 SGHVS, CDR2 FQNEAQ. The CDR3 totals 15 residues. V was clipped by 0 bases and J by 4 bases; unmatched bases: 5.

The gene calls are TRBV28 and TRBJ2-1, with 7 bases lining up with TRBD2. Losses at the gene ends were 2 bases for V and 2 bases for J; bases not matched to a gene: 6. Germline lookup yields CDR1 MDHEN and CDR2 SYDVKM. This CDR3 has 16 amino acids. The CDR3 region has the DNA TGTGCCAGCAGTTTAGGTACGGGGGGTCCCTACAATGAGCAGTTCTTC. It is translated as CASSLGTGGPYNEQFF.

The V call is TRBV6-7, the J call TRBJ1-5; maybe TRBD1 (5 bases). TRBV6-7 is noted as an ORF with a role that remains uncertain. V was shortened by 5 bases and J by 9 bases, with 20 bases between the two germline ends. CDR3 length equals 15 residues. The CDR3 is CASSPEWGTDVPQHF. CDR3 bases: TGTGCCAGCAGTCCGGAGTGGGGGACGGACGTGCCCCAGCATTTT.

The rearrangement uses TRBV7-3 and TRBJ2-2, with TRBD2 as a possible D gene (6 bases). Germline V gene sequence: CDR1 SGHTA, CDR2 FQGTGA. There are 15 residues in the CDR3. Trimming left V 3 bases short and J 3 bases short, with 11 bases between. The CDR3: CASSLRWGDTGELFF. The DNA for the CDR3 is TGTGCCAGCAGCTTGAGGTGGGGGGACACCGGGGAGCTGTTTTTT.

This chain uses TRBV4-2 with TRBJ2-7, with 9 bases that match TRBD1. Germline CDR1 is LGHNA and CDR2 is YNFKEQ. After removal of 4 bases from V and 4 bases from J, the junction contained 5 bases not matched to a gene. CDR3 length equals 14 residues. As DNA, the CDR3 is TGTGCCAGCAGCCCTAGGACAGGGGAGTACGAGCAGTACTTC. This codes for CASSPRTGEYEQYF.

This chain connects TRBV12-3 or TRBV12-4 to TRBJ2-1; no definite D call. The germline V and J ends were trimmed by 1 base and 9 bases, with 1 base remaining between them. This CDR3 is built from 10 residues. The CDR3 nucleotides read TGTGCCAGCAGTTTAGTTGAGCAGTTCTTC. Amino acid sequence: CASSLVEQFF.

The J gene is TRBJ1-1, the V gene TRBV18; D call uncertain. Trimming removed 3 bases at V and 2 bases at J, with 7 bases between. Looked up from germline, CDR1 is KGHSH and CDR2 is LQKENI. This CDR3 spans 13 amino acids. This CDR3 reads CASSPRANTEAFF. In DNA, the CDR3 is TGTGCCAGCTCACCCAGAGCCAACACTGAAGCTTTCTTT.

The genes are TRBV27 and TRBJ2-6; no clear D gene. Trimming pared 5 bases from V and 0 bases from J, leaving 5 bases between. The CDR3 runs to 14 residues. Germline V gives CDR1 MNHEY, CDR2 SMNVEV (reference sequence). CDR3 DNA sequence: TGTGCCAGCAGTCCCTTCTCTGGGGCCAACGTCCTGACTTTC. Its translation: CASSPFSGANVLTF.

The V gene is TRBV5-6, the J gene TRBJ1-2; TRBD1 agrees at 8 bases. After removal of 0 bases from V and 7 bases from J, the junction contained 5 bases not matched to a gene. There are 14 residues in the CDR3. From germline, CDR1 is SGHDT and CDR2 YYEEEE. Written as DNA, the CDR3 is TGTGCCAGCAGCTTGGGCAGGGGGCTGAGTGGCTACACCTTC. Its translation: CASSLGRGLSGYTF.

The V call is TRBV6-5, the J call TRBJ1-2; the D gene is possibly TRBD1 (6 bases). Germline-derived CDR1 and CDR2 are MNHEY and SVGAGI. The CDR3 has 14 amino acids. V was trimmed by 0 bases and J by 4 bases, leaving 9 bases between them. The DNA for the CDR3 is TGTGCCAGCAGTTACTCCCAGGGGCCCTATGGCTACACCTTC. The encoded protein is CASSYSQGPYGYTF.

The CDR3 DNA sequence: TGTGCCATCAGTGAGCTAGTAGCGGGGAACAATGAGCAGTTCTTC. This sequence encodes CAISELVAGNNEQFF. The chain employs TRBV10-3 and TRBJ2-1; 8 nucleotides line up with TRBD2. The V gene end was trimmed by 2 bases and the J gene end by 5 bases; junction bases not matched to a gene: 5. The CDR3 has 15 amino acids. Germline CDR1 reads ENHRY; CDR2 reads SYGVKD.

The DNA of the CDR3 is TGTGCCAGCAGTTTACCCAACACAGATACGCAGTATTTT. Translation: CASSLPNTDTQYF. The chain carries TRBV12-3 or TRBV12-4 and TRBJ2-3; the D is unclear. The CDR3 sequence is 13 residues long. The germline V and J ends were trimmed by 2 bases and 2 bases, with 5 bases remaining between them.

The V and J genes are TRBV3-1 (or the pseudogene TRBV3-2) and TRBJ1-2, with D possibly being TRBD1 (6 bases). This CDR3 comprises 14 residues. Germline CDR1 is LGHDT and CDR2 is YNNKEL (reference sequence). The V end lost 4 bases, the J end lost 4 bases, and 13 bases lay between the germline ends. CDR3 region: CASSRLGAGYGYTF. The CDR3 DNA reads as TGTGCCAGCAGCCGTTTGGGGGCAGGCTATGGCTACACCTTC.

J is TRBJ1-1 and V is TRBV7-2; TRBD1 might be the D (6 bases). The CDR3 contains 14 residues. CDR1 SGHTA and CDR2 FQGNSA come from the germline V gene. The V end was cut by 1 base, the J end by 1 base, with 7 bases between. CDR3 nucleotide sequence: TGTGCCAGCAGCTTAGTAGGGGGGAACACTGAAGCTTTCTTT. This codes for CASSLVGGNTEAFF.

The chain has TRBV4-3 and TRBJ1-1; TRBD1 aligns across 11 bases. Trimming at V came to 4 bases and at J to 4 bases, leaving 8 bases not matched to a gene. Germline CDR1 is LGHNA and CDR2 is YSLEER. The CDR3 covers 16 residues. In nucleotides, the CDR3 is TGCGCCAGCAGCCTAACGGACAGGGGGCCGGGCACTGAAGCTTTCTTT. Amino acid sequence: CASSLTDRGPGTEAFF.

The chain combines TRBV24-1 with TRBJ2-4, with 12 bases that match TRBD2. The CDR3 totals 16 residues. With V trimmed by 3 bases and J by 4 bases, 3 bases remained unmatched. Germline assignment: CDR1 KGHDR and CDR2 SFDVKD. In DNA, the CDR3 is TGTGCCACCAGTGATCCTAGCGGGGGGGCTAAAAACATTCAGTACTTC. Residues: CATSDPSGGAKNIQYF.

This CDR3 is CASSPGTSGVDTQYF. In nucleotides, the CDR3 is TGCGCCAGCAGCCCCGGGACTAGCGGGGTAGATACGCAGTATTTT. The chain links TRBV5-1 to TRBJ2-3; TRBD2 matches 13 bases. The V and J ends lost 4 bases and 5 bases, in that order; junction bases with no gene match: 4. This CDR3 contains 15 residues. Germline-derived CDR1 and CDR2 are SGHRS and YFSETQ.

The V gene is TRBV12-3 or TRBV12-4, the J gene TRBJ1-1; D is unclear. This CDR3 region has 13 residues. V lost 3 bases and J lost 3, with 8 bases in between. The CDR3 loop is CASSFGRDTEAFF. For the CDR3, the DNA is TGTGCCAGCAGTTTCGGTCGGGACACTGAAGCTTTCTTT.

The gene calls are TRBV5-1 and TRBJ2-3; D remains ambiguous. V was pared by 10 bases and J by 2 bases, with 20 bases between. The germline V gene encodes CDR1 SGHRS and CDR2 YFSETQ. CDR3 length: 15 amino acids. The CDR3 DNA follows: TGCGCCTCTCTTCCCTTCCCGGGCCTCACAGATACGCAGTATTTT. Protein: CASLPFPGLTDTQYF.

The chain is built from TRBV7-3 and TRBJ1-2; D is uncertain. Germline V CDR1 and CDR2: SGHTA, FQGTGA. V dropped 5 bases and J dropped 8 bases, with 21 bases sitting between them. CDR3 length: 15 residues. The CDR3 loop is CASSPPQGPPRGYTF. The CDR3 coding sequence is TGTGCCAGCAGCCCACCCCAAGGGCCTCCGAGAGGCTACACCTTC.

This chain's CDR3 is CASSSSGGGYEQYF. In nucleotides, the CDR3 is TGCGCCAGCAGCTCTAGCGGGGGCGGCTACGAGCAGTACTTC. The V call is TRBV5-1, the J call TRBJ2-7, with 10 bases lining up with TRBD2. The CDR3 contains 14 residues. V was pared by 3 bases and J by 3 bases, with 3 bases of the junction left unmatched. Per germline, CDR1 SGHRS and CDR2 YFSETQ.

This chain connects TRBV30 to TRBJ1-5, with 7 bases fitting TRBD1. Germline loops: CDR1 GTSNPN, CDR2 SVGIG (reference sequence). Trimming removed 2 bases from V and 4 bases from J; junction bases left unmatched: 5. CDR3 size: 14 residues. CDR3: CAWSRGQTNQPQHF. The CDR3, as DNA: TGTGCCTGGAGTAGGGGACAGACAAATCAGCCCCAGCATTTT.

CDR3 nucleotide sequence: TGTGCCAGCAGTGAAGCGTATATAAGTTTTACCTACGAGCAGTACTTC. Translated, it gives CASSEAYISFTYEQYF. The chain links TRBV6-1 to TRBJ2-7; D not resolved. The CDR3 contains 16 residues. Germline V CDR1 and CDR2: MNHNS, SASEGT. Trimming stripped 0 bases from V and 2 bases from J, with 14 bases between.

The genes are TRBV27 and TRBJ1-1; D gene unclear. The CDR3 covers 16 residues. V lost 4 bases and J 2 bases, leaving 17 bases between the germline ends. In germline, CDR1 is MNHEY, CDR2 SMNVEV (reference sequence). CDR3 bases: TGTGCCAGCAGTTCCTTACGGCAGATTGCAAACACTGAAGCTTTCTTT. Protein: CASSSLRQIANTEAFF.